The clone carrying this T cell receptor (beta chain) came up once. Its target is not known. Assay used: immunoSEQ multiplex PCR; TCRdb lists only in-frame clones, some missing. The table records fewer than 45,000 clones, 70% to 75% of them present only once. These data come from a study of cytotoxic CD8 clonotypes in ibrutinib-treated CLL. Whole-study context: Timing of response sample collection was a median approximately eleven months after treatment start, with a range of 6 to 36. Productive templates averaged around 260,000 per sample, and productive rearrangements 94,082.

The CDR3 spans 16 residues. Trimming removed 1 base from V and 3 bases from J, with 15 bases in between. Germline CDR1 is SGHTA and CDR2 is FQGNSA. Overall study findings and caveats: Patients with sustained remission and those progressing were sampled at differing times.

Genomic DNA for TCR beta libraries, around 2 micrograms, came from cryopreserved PBMCs. This material consisted of PBMCs, taken at disease progression, from a patient treated with ibrutinib. The chain has TRBV7-2 and TRBJ1-2; the D gene is possibly TRBD1 (5 bases). The clonotype was recovered from a human donor with chronic lymphocytic leukemia. The CDR3 here is CASSLVSRRVDYGYTF. The CDR3, as DNA: TGTGCCAGCAGCTTAGTTTCTCGCAGGGTGGACTATGGCTACACCTTC.